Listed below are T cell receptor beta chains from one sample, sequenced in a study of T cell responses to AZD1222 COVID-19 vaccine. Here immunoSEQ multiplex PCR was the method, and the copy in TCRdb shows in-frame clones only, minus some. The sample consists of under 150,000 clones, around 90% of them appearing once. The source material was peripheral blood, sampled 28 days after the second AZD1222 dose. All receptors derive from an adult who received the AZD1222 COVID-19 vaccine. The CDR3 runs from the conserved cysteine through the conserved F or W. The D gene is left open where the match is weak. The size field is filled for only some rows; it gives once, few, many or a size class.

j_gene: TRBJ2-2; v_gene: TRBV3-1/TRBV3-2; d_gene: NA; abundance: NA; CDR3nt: TGTGCCAGCAGCTCCAACACCGCGGGCACCGGGGAGCTGTTTTTT; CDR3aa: CASSSNTAGTGELFF
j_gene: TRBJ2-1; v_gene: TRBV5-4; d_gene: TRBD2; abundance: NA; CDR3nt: TGTGCCAGCAGCCCCGGGACTAGCGGGGGGGCGGGTGAGCAGTTCTTC; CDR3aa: CASSPGTSGGAGEQFF
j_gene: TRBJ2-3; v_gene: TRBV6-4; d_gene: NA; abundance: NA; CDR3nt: TGTGCCAGCAGTGTTACGGCCCTAATGGATACGCAGTATTTT; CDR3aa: CASSVTALMDTQYF
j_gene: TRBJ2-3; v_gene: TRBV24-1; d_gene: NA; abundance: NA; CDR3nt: TGTGCCACCAGTGACCCCCCTACAGATACGCAGTATTTT; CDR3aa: CATSDPPTDTQYF
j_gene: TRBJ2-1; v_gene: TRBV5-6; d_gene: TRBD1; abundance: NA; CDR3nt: TGTGCCAGCAGGCCAACGGACAGGTTCTATGAGCAGTTCTTC; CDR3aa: CASRPTDRFYEQFF
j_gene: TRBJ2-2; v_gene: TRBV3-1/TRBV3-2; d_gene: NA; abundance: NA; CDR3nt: TGTGCCAGCAGCCGTTATAACACCGGGGAGCTGTTTTTT; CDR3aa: CASSRYNTGELFF
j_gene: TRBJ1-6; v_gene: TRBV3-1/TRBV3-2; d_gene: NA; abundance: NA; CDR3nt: TGTGCCAGCAGCCAAGGAGGGGACAATTCACCCCTCCACTTT; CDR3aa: CASSQGGDNSPLHF
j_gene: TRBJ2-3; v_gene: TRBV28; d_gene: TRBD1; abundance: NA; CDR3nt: TGTGCCAGTAAAGACAGGGGGCGTACAGATACGCAGTATTTT; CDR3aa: CASKDRGRTDTQYF
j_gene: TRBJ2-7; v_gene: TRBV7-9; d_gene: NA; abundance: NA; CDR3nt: TGTGCCAGCAGCCCACGTACCTACGAGCAGTACTTC; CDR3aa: CASSPRTYEQYF
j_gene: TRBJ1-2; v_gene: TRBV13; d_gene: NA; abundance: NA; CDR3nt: TGTGCCAGCAGCATGTTGCCCGGACAGTATGGCTACACCTTC; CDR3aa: CASSMLPGQYGYTF
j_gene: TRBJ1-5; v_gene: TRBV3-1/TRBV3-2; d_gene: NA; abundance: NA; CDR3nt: TGTGCCAGCAGCCAAGACGGAGAGCCCCAGCATTTT; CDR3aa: CASSQDGEPQHF
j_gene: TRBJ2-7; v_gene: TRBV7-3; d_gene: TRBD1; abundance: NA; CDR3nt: TGTGCCAGCAGCTTAATTGGGACAGGGATCTACGAGCAGTACTTC; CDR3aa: CASSLIGTGIYEQYF
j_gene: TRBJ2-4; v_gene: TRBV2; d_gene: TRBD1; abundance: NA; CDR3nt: TGTGCCAGCAGTGGTCTTCGCGTACAGGGGAACATTCAGTACTTC; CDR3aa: CASSGLRVQGNIQYF
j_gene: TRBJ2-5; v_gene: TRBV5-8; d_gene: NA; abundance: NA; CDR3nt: TGTGCCAGCAGGGGAGAGGGGGAGACCCAGTACTTC; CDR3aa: CASRGEGETQYF
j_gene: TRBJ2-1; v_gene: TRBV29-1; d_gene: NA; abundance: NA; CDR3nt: TGCAGCTACTCCGGGGACCGCTCCTACAATGAGCAGTTCTTC; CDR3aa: CSYSGDRSYNEQFF
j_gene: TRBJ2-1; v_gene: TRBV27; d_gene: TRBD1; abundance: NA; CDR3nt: TGTGCCAGCAGTATCGACAGGGGCTCCTACAATGAGCAGTTCTTC; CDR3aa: CASSIDRGSYNEQFF
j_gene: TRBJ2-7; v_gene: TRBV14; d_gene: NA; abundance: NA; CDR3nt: TGTGCCAGCAGCCCCCGACCCTACGAGCAGTACTTC; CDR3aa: CASSPRPYEQYF
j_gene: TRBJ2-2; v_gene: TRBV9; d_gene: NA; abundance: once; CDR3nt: TGTGCCAGCAGCAGCCGCTCCACAGGGAACACCGGGGAGCTGTTTTTT; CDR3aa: CASSSRSTGNTGELFF
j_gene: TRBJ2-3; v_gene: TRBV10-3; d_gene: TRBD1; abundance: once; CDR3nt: TGTGCCATCAGTGAGAGTGGGACAGGCCCGGGCACAGATACGCAGTATTTT; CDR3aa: CAISESGTGPGTDTQYF
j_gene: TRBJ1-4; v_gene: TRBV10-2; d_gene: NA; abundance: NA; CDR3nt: TGCGCCAGCAGTGAGACAGGCAGGGACGAAAAACTGTTTTTT; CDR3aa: CASSETGRDEKLFF
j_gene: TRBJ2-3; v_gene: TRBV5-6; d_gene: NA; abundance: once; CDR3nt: TGTGCCAGCAGGCCCGGTAAGAGCACAGATACGCAGTATTTT; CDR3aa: CASRPGKSTDTQYF
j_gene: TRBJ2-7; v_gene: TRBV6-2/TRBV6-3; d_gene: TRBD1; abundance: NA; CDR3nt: TGTGCCAGCAGTTACACAGGGGGATCCTACGAGCAGTACTTC; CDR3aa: CASSYTGGSYEQYF
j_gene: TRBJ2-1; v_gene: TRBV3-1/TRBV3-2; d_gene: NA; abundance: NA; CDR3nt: TGTGCCAGCAGCCAAGAGAGACGGCAGTTCTTC; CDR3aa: CASSQERRQFF
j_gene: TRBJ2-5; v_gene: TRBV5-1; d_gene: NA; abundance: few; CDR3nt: TGCGCCAGCAGCTTCACAGGGGGGGATGTAGAGACCCAGTACTTC; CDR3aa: CASSFTGGDVETQYF
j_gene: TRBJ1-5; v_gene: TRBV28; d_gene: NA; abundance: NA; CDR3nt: TGTGCCAGCAGTGGGGGGGGCAACAATCAGCCCCAGCATTTT; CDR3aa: CASSGGGNNQPQHF
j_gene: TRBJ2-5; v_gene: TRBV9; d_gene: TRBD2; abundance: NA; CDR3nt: TGTGCCAGCAGCGTCCCCCGCAGCGGGGGAGCAGAGACCCAGTACTTC; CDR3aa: CASSVPRSGGAETQYF
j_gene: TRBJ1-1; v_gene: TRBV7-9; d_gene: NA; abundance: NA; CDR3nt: TGTGCCAGCAGCTCAAGGGGGGGAAGGGCAGGCACTGAAGCTTTCTTT; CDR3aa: CASSSRGGRAGTEAFF
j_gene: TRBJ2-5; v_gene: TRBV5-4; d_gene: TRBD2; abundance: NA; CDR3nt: TGTGCCAGCAGCTTGAGCGGGGGGGGTAAAGAGACCCAGTACTTC; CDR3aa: CASSLSGGGKETQYF
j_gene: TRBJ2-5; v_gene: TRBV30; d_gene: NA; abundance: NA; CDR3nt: TGTGCCTGGAGTGTACTGGGCGTGGGTGAGACCCAGTACTTC; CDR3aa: CAWSVLGVGETQYF
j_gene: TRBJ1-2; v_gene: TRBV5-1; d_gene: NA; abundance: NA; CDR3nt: TGCGCCAGCAGCTTGGGTGTGGGCGAGGTTAATGGCTACACCTTC; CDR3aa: CASSLGVGEVNGYTF
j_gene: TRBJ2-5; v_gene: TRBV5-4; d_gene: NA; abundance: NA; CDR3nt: TGTGCCAGCAGCTCAGCAGGGGAGACCCAGTACTTC; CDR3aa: CASSSAGETQYF
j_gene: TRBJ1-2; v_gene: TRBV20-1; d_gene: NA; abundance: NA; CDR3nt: TGCAGTGCTAGTGTTCCGGGGGCGATCGGCTACACCTTC; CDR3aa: CSASVPGAIGYTF
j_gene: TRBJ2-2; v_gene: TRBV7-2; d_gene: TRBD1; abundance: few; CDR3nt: TGTGCCAGCAGCTACCCCCCAGGGGGCCGGGACGGGGAGCTGTTTTTT; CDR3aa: CASSYPPGGRDGELFF
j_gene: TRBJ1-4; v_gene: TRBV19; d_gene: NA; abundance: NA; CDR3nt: TGTGCCAGTAGCCCCCCCGGTGTCAGTGAAAAACTGTTTTTT; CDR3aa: CASSPPGVSEKLFF
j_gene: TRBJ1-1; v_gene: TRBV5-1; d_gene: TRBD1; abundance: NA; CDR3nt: TGCGCCAGCAGCAAGGACAGGGGTCTAACTGAAGCTTTCTTT; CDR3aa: CASSKDRGLTEAFF
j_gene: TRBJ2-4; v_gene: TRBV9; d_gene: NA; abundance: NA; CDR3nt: TGTGCCAGCAGCGTTACCGGGACAGCCAAAAACATTCAGTACTTC; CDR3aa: CASSVTGTAKNIQYF
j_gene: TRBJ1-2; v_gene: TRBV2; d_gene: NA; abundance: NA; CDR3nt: TGTGCCAGGGACAGCGGCTACACCTTC; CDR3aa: CARDSGYTF
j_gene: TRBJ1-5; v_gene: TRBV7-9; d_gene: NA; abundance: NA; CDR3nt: TGTGCCAGCAGCTTAGCGTCCTCCAATCAGCCCCAGCATTTT; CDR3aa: CASSLASSNQPQHF
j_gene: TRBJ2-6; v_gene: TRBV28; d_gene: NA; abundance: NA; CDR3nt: TGTGCCAGCAGCTCCGGGGACCTGGTAGGGGCCAACGTCCTGACTTTC; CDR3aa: CASSSGDLVGANVLTF
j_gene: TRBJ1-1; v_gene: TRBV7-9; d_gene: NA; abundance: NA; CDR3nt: TGTGCCACCACGGCGGTTGGTCCCGCTGAAGCTTTCTTT; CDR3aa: CATTAVGPAEAFF
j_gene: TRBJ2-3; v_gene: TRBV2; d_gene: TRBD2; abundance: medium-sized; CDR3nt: TGTGCCAGCAGTACCATAGCGGGGAGCACAGATACGCAGTATTTT; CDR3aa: CASSTIAGSTDTQYF
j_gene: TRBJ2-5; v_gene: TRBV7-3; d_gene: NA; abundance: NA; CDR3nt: TGTGCCAGCAGCTCTTCGTTCCAAGAGACCCAGTACTTC; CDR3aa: CASSSSFQETQYF
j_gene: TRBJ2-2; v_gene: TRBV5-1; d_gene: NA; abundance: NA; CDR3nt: TGCGCCAGCCGGACCACCGGGGAGCTGTTTTTT; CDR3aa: CASRTTGELFF
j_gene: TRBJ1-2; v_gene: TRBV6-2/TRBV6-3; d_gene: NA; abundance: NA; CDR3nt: TGTGCCAGCAGTGACCAGTTACCGGCCTATGGCTACACCTTC; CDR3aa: CASSDQLPAYGYTF
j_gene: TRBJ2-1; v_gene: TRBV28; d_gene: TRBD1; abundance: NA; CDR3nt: TGTGCCAGCAGTTTGGCCGGGACAGGGGGCAAAAATGAGCAGTTCTTC; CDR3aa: CASSLAGTGGKNEQFF
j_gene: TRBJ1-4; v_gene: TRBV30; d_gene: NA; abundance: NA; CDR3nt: TGTGCCTGGGCGACTAAAGCTAATGAAAAACTGTTTTTT; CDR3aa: CAWATKANEKLFF
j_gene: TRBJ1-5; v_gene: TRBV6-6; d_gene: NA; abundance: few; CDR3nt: TGTGCCAGCTATTCTTCGGGCTGGCATCAGCCCCAGCATTTT; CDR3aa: CASYSSGWHQPQHF
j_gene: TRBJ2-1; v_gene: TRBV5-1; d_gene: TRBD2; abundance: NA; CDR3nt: TGCGCCAGCAGCCCGGACCCAGCGGGAGGGCCCTACAATGAGCAGTTCTTC; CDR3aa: CASSPDPAGGPYNEQFF
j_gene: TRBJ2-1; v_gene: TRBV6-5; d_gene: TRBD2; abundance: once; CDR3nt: TGTGCCAGCAGTATTAGCGGGAGGGCCATCAATGAGCAGTTCTTC; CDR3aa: CASSISGRAINEQFF
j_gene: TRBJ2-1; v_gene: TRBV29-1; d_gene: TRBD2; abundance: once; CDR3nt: TGCAGCGTCCCCCCCCCAGCTAGCGGGTACAATGAGCAGTTCTTC; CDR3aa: CSVPPPASGYNEQFF
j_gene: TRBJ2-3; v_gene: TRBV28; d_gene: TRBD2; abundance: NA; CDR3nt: TGTGCCAGCAGTTTATCCCTAGCGGGAGGGCCAGAGGGCACAGATACGCAGTATTTT; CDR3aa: CASSLSLAGGPEGTDTQYF
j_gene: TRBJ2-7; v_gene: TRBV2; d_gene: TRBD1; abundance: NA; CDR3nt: TGTGCCAGCAGTGCCTTTACAGGGGGAATCGGCGAGCAGTACTTC; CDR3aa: CASSAFTGGIGEQYF
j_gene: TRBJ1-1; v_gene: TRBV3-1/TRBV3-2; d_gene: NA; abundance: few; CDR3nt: TGTGCCAGCAGCCCCTTCGGGGTAACTGAAGCTTTCTTT; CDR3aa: CASSPFGVTEAFF
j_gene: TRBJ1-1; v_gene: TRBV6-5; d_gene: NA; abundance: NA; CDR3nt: TGTGCCAGCCAACTTGATGGTCCGAACACTGAAGCTTTCTTT; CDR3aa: CASQLDGPNTEAFF
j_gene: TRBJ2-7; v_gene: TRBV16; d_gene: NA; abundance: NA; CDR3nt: TGTGCCAGCAGCGGTATTGCGGGAACGTACGACGAGCAGTACTTC; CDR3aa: CASSGIAGTYDEQYF